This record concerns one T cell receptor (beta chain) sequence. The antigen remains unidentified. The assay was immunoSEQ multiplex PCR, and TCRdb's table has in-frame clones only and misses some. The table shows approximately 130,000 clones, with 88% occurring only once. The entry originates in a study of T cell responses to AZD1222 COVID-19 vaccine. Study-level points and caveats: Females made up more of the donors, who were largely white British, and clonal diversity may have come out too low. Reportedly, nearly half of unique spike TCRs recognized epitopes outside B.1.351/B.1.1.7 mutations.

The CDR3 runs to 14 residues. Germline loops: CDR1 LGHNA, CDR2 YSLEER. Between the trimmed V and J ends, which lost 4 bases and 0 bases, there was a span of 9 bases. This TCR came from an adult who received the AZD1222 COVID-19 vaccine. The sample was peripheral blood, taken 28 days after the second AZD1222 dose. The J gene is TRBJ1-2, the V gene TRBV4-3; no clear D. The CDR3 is CASSPHGANYGYTF. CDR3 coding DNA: TGCGCCAGCAGCCCCCATGGGGCTAACTATGGCTACACCTTC.